One sample yielded the 16 T cell receptor beta chains listed below, sequenced in a study of blood T cells in healthy people across ages. It was with a sample-barcoded 5' primer and a J-beta primer mix that a second PCR of roughly 7 to 12 cycles was run. TCRdb reprocessed the 5' RACE reads via MiXCR and lists one record per CDR3 protein. The sample has about 780,000 distinct CDR3 sequences, about 46% seen once. Sequenced: blood. The receptors were sampled from an elderly man in good health.

The chain combines TRBV2 with TRBJ1-6; possible D gene TRBD1, 5 bases. Trimming pared 6 bases from V and 6 bases from J, leaving 15 bases between. CDR1 is SNHLY, CDR2 FYNNEI, per germline. This CDR3 has 15 amino acids. The CDR3 loop reads CASRDRRGGNSPLHF. The CDR3 DNA reads as TGTGCCAGCAGGGACCGGCGGGGGGGTAATTCACCCCTCCACTTT.

The rearrangement links TRBV10-3 to TRBJ2-5, with D tentatively TRBD2 (7 bases). Trimming stripped 7 bases from V and 5 bases from J, with 17 bases between. Germline loops: CDR1 ENHRY, CDR2 SYGVKD. This CDR3 region has 14 residues. CDR3 residues: CAIKGGGALETQYF. In nucleotides, the CDR3 is TGTGCCATCAAAGGAGGGGGGGCCTTGGAGACCCAGTACTTC.

This clonotype showed up just once. It may be a read error: a sequence one base away is much more abundant. V is TRBV7-3 and J is TRBJ2-5; TRBD1 matches 11 bases. The length of the CDR3 is 16 residues. Germline lookup yields CDR1 SGHTA and CDR2 FQGTGA. The CDR3, as DNA: TGTGCCGGCAGCTCCACAGGGACAGGGGGAAGAGAGACCCAGTACTTC. Translated, it gives CAGSSTGTGGRETQYF.

Ten or more counts support this clonotype. This rearrangement joins TRBV7-9 to TRBJ2-7, with 14 bases fitting TRBD2. Germline trimming cut 5 bases from V and 3 bases from J; bases unmatched to any gene: 6. CDR1 is SEHNR and CDR2 is FQNEAQ in the germline V gene (reference sequence). This CDR3 spans 16 amino acids. DNA for the CDR3: TGTGCCAGCAGCCAGGGACTAGCGGGAGCGCTCTACGAGCAGTACTTC. Residues: CASSQGLAGALYEQYF.

The chain uses TRBV5-1 and TRBJ2-1; TRBD2 matches 10 bases. Germline CDR1 SGHRS, CDR2 YFSETQ. The CDR3 is made up of 17 amino acids. J lost 4 bases, V lost 4 bases, and 11 bases had no gene match. The CDR3 DNA sequence: TGCGCCAGCAGCCCAGGCGCCTCTAGCGGGGGTTACAATGAGCAGTTCTTC. Protein: CASSPGASSGGYNEQFF. The full variable domain, completed using reference TRBV5-1 and TRBJ2-1, is KAGVTQTPRYLIKTRGQQVTLSCSPISGHRSVSWYQQTPGQGLQFLFEYFSETQRNKGNFPGRFSGRQFSNSRSEMNVSTLELGDSALYLCASSPGASSGGYNEQFFGPGTRLTVL.

This clonotype turned up a few times. The rearrangement joins TRBV12-3 or TRBV12-4 to TRBJ2-5; D remains unclear. V was pared by 3 bases and J by 9 bases, with 8 bases between. There are 11 residues in the CDR3. CDR3 DNA sequence: TGTGCCAGCAGTTTTAGGAGAGCCCAGTACTTC. Translation: CASSFRRAQYF.

V is TRBV20-1 and J is TRBJ1-1; D possibly corresponds to TRBD1 (6 bases). The germline CDR1 and CDR2 sequences are DFQATT and SNEGSKA (reference sequence). The CDR3 extends over 14 amino acids. The V and J ends lost 0 bases and 1 base respectively, with 9 bases between them. CDR3 sequence reads: CSARDGQKNTEAFF. Written as DNA, the CDR3 is TGCAGTGCTAGAGATGGACAGAAGAACACTGAAGCTTTCTTT.

This clonotype was detected only a few times. This chain connects TRBV20-1 to TRBJ2-3, with D perhaps TRBD1 or TRBD2 (5 bases each). V was pared by 3 bases and J by 6 bases, with 13 bases between. The CDR3 is 13 residues long. Germline-derived CDR1 and CDR2 are DFQATT and SNEGSKA (reference sequence). The CDR3 protein is CSASGKGYDTQYF. Written as DNA, the CDR3 is TGCAGTGCTAGCGGGAAGGGGTACGATACGCAGTATTTT.

The chain has TRBV20-1 and TRBJ2-7; TRBD1 aligns across 9 bases. The CDR3 spans 14 residues. Germline CDR1 DFQATT, CDR2 SNEGSKA (reference sequence). With V trimmed by 2 bases and J by 5 bases, 7 bases remained unmatched. CDR3 region: CSARPGTGYDEQYF. CDR3 nucleotides: TGCAGTGCTAGACCCGGGACAGGGTACGACGAGCAGTACTTC.

The V gene is TRBV5-1, the J gene TRBJ1-5; D remains unclear. V lost 4 bases, J lost 4 bases, and 9 bases lay in between. This CDR3 region has 13 residues. The germline gives CDR1 SGHRS, CDR2 YFSETQ. The CDR3 loop reads CASSVSGNQPQHF. For the CDR3, the DNA is TGCGCCAGCAGCGTGAGTGGGAATCAGCCCCAGCATTTT.

The chain employs TRBV6-1 and TRBJ2-1; D possibly uses TRBD1 or TRBD2 (5 bases each). In germline, CDR1 is MNHNS, CDR2 SASEGT. Deletions cut 5 bases from V and 9 bases from J, with 14 bases between. The CDR3 runs 13 residues. The CDR3 loop reads CASSTQVEGEQFF. In DNA form, the CDR3 reads TGTGCCAGCAGTACACAGGTTGAGGGTGAGCAGTTCTTC.

V usage is TRBV20-1 and J usage is TRBJ2-4; D may match TRBD1 or TRBD2 (5 bases each). Matching the DNA end better, TRBJ2-7 makes the J call doubtful. CDR3 length equals 14 residues. Germline V gene lookup returns CDR1 DFQATT and CDR2 SNEGSKA (reference sequence). The CDR3: CSTLGDLLTYEQYF. DNA for the CDR3: TGCAGTACATTAGGGGACCTTTTAACCTACGAGCAGTACTTC.

The chain carries TRBV20-1 and TRBJ2-1, with TRBD2 as a possible D gene (5 bases). This CDR3 has 16 amino acids. The germline V gene has CDR1 DFQATT and CDR2 SNEGSKA (reference sequence). The V gene lost 6 bases and the J gene lost 0 bases, with 18 bases spanning the gap. The CDR3 region has the DNA TGCAGTGCCGAAGACTCGGACTTGCGCTCCTACAATGAGCAGTTCTTC. It codes for CSAEDSDLRSYNEQFF.

V usage is TRBV4-2 and J usage is TRBJ2-5; a possible D gene is TRBD1 (6 bases). Trimming took 1 base from V and 0 from J, leaving 12 bases between them. CDR1 is LGHNA, CDR2 YNFKEQ, per germline. This CDR3 spans 16 amino acids. For the CDR3, the DNA is TGTGCCAGCAGCCAAGTTAAGGGGGTCAACCAAGAGACCCAGTACTTC. Protein product: CASSQVKGVNQETQYF.

The chain is built from TRBV2 and TRBJ1-1; 9 nucleotides line up with TRBD1. Germline CDR1 SNHLY, CDR2 FYNNEI. V trimming: 4 bases; J trimming: 7 bases; junction bases outside the gene matches: 1. This CDR3 is built from 12 residues. CDR3 amino acids: CASSGDRVEAFF. Written as DNA, the CDR3 is TGTGCCAGCAGTGGGGACAGGGTTGAAGCTTTCTTT.

This clonotype was recorded a few times. The chain employs TRBV6-5 and TRBJ2-3; TRBD2 is a possible D gene (7 bases). V lost 6 bases and J 2 bases, leaving 18 bases between the germline ends. CDR3 length equals 16 residues. Germline-derived CDR1 and CDR2 are MNHEY and SVGAGI. CDR3 amino acids: CASRTTGAGATDTQYF. CDR3 bases: TGTGCCAGCAGGACCACCGGGGCGGGGGCCACAGATACGCAGTATTTT.